The 24 T cell receptor beta chains listed next were all sequenced from one sample in a study of cytomegalovirus exposure and HLA in healthy donors. It was with 60 Vbeta and 13 Jbeta primers that the PCR ran. TCRdb keeps only in-frame clones here, not all; method: immunoSEQ multiplex PCR. The sample has about 160,000 clones. The sample was PBMCs. These receptors originate from a woman aged 55-70 years in good health and CMV-seronegative.

With respect to this clone: The sample has other DNA sequences that encode this CDR3 too. The chain employs TRBV12-1 and TRBJ2-1; the DNA was not compared with TRBD1, the D call given in the table. TRBV12-1 is an annotated pseudogene. The CDR3 consists of 15 residues. CDR3 in DNA: TGTGCCAGCACCCCTCGGGACAGGGAGGGGGATGAGCAGTTCTTC. This sequence encodes CASTPRDREGDEQFF.

J is TRBJ2-5 and V is TRBV6-1; possible D gene TRBD2, 5 bases. V dropped 3 bases and J dropped 5 bases, with 13 bases sitting between them. The CDR3 loop spans 14 amino acids. Germline lookup yields CDR1 MNHNS and CDR2 SASEGT. The CDR3 DNA reads as TGTGCCAGCAGTGAGGCAGCCCGGAGGGAGACCCAGTACTTC. The encoded protein is CASSEAARRETQYF.

For the CDR3, the DNA is TGTGCCAGCAGGGGGCTTTCGAACACCGGGGAGCTGTTTTTT. This gives the protein CASRGLSNTGELFF. The chain employs TRBV28 and TRBJ2-2; a possible D gene is TRBD1 (5 bases). Germline CDR1 reads MDHEN; CDR2 reads SYDVKM. This CDR3 comprises 14 residues. Deletions cut 6 bases from V and 0 bases from J, with 8 bases between.

The J gene is TRBJ2-1, the V gene TRBV5-6; 9 nucleotides line up with TRBD1. Germline trimming cut 0 bases from V and 4 bases from J; bases unmatched to any gene: 5. Per the germline V gene, CDR1 is SGHDT and CDR2 is YYEEEE. The CDR3 is made up of 16 amino acids. The chain's CDR3 is CASSLVGQGRYNEQFF. In DNA, the CDR3 is TGTGCCAGCAGCTTGGTGGGACAGGGACGGTACAATGAGCAGTTCTTC.

In nucleotides, the CDR3 is TGTGCCAGCTCACCAAGCGGGAGGGGCTCCTACGAGCAGTACTTC. Translating gives CASSPSGRGSYEQYF. V usage is TRBV18 and J usage is TRBJ2-7; TRBD2 aligns across 10 bases. The CDR3 has 15 amino acids. V shed 2 bases, J shed 0 bases, and the junction held 1 base outside the gene matches. Germline lookup yields CDR1 KGHSH and CDR2 LQKENI.

The chain combines TRBV5-4 with TRBJ2-3; D not certain. Trimming removed 1 base from V and 1 base from J, with 7 bases in between. The CDR3 loop spans 14 amino acids. The germline V gene has CDR1 SGHNT and CDR2 YYREEE (reference sequence). The CDR3 reads CASSLRLGTDTQYF. CDR3 in DNA: TGTGCCAGCAGCTTGAGACTTGGCACAGATACGCAGTATTTT.

J is TRBJ1-1 and V is TRBV7-6; possible D gene TRBD1, 5 bases. The CDR3 extends over 15 amino acids. The V gene lost 1 base and the J gene lost 1 base, with 10 bases spanning the gap. The germline gives CDR1 SGHVS, CDR2 FNYEAQ. The CDR3 is CASSLGGLSNTEAFF. CDR3 nucleotide sequence: TGTGCCAGCAGCTTAGGGGGCCTCTCGAACACTGAAGCTTTCTTT.

The chain has TRBV10-1 and TRBJ2-1; 11 bases fit TRBD2. The ends lost 3 bases at V and 8 bases at J; junction bases unmatched: 15. CDR1 is WNHNN and CDR2 is SYGVQD in the germline V gene (reference sequence). The CDR3 length is 18 residues. CDR3 protein: CASSEGGLAGLRIDEQFF. As DNA, the CDR3 is TGCGCCAGCAGTGAAGGAGGACTAGCGGGCCTTAGGATCGATGAGCAGTTCTTC.

The V and J genes are TRBV7-7 and TRBJ2-5; tentative D call: TRBD1 (5 bases). With 1 base removed from V and 4 bases from J, the gap between germline ends came to 10 bases. Germline CDR1 SSHAT, CDR2 FNYEAQ (reference sequence). The CDR3 covers 14 residues. The CDR3 region has the DNA TGTGCCAGCAGCTTAGTTGCAGGGTCAGAGACCCAGTACTTC. This sequence encodes CASSLVAGSETQYF.

The CDR3 here is CASSLGAGVSDTQYF. The CDR3 region has the DNA TGTGCCAGCAGCTTAGGAGCGGGGGTATCGGATACGCAGTATTTT. V gene TRBV7-9 combines with J gene TRBJ2-3, with 8 bases lining up with TRBD2. Germline trimming cut 1 base from V and 6 bases from J; bases unmatched to any gene: 6. The CDR3 totals 15 residues. Germline lookup yields CDR1 SEHNR and CDR2 FQNEAQ (reference sequence).

This chain links TRBV7-9 with TRBJ2-7, with 7 bases that match TRBD1. V lost 5 bases to trimming and J lost 3 bases; unmatched junction nucleotides: 7. The CDR3 covers 14 residues. CDR1 is SEHNR and CDR2 is FQNEAQ in the germline V gene (reference sequence). The CDR3 DNA follows: TGTGCCAGCAGCACGACAGGGTCTGTCTACGAGCAGTACTTC. Translation gives CASSTTGSVYEQYF.

The chain combines TRBV21-1 with TRBJ1-1; the table assigns TRBD1, which was not confirmed against the DNA. TRBV21-1 counts as a pseudogene. There are 18 residues in the CDR3. CDR3 residues: CATLSGRTGKRVNTEAFF. CDR3 nucleotide sequence: TGTGCCACCTTGTCGGGTAGGACAGGGAAGAGGGTGAACACTGAAGCTTTCTTT.

This chain uses TRBV27 with TRBJ1-6, with D possibly matching TRBD1 (6 bases). Germline assignment: CDR1 MNHEY and CDR2 SMNVEV (reference sequence). There are 17 residues in the CDR3. Trimming removed 5 bases from V and 9 bases from J, with 23 bases in between. CDR3: CASSTERGGTGRSPLHF. In nucleotides, the CDR3 is TGTGCCAGCAGTACAGAAAGGGGGGGTACGGGGCGTTCACCCCTCCACTTT.

The J gene is TRBJ1-1, the V gene TRBV27; weak D call: TRBD1 (6 bases). V lost 5 bases, J lost 0 bases, and 13 bases lay in between. CDR3 size: 15 residues. CDR1 and CDR2 from the germline V gene are MNHEY and SMNVEV (reference sequence). CDR3 protein: CASSRGDRMNTEAFF. CDR3 DNA: TGTGCCAGCAGTCGAGGTGACAGGATGAACACTGAAGCTTTCTTT.

The V and J genes are TRBV7-8 and TRBJ2-7; no clear D gene. The V and J ends lost 5 bases and 5 bases respectively, with 13 bases between them. The CDR3 spans 13 residues. Germline V gene data show CDR1 as SGHVS and CDR2 as FQNEAQ. The CDR3 here is CASSPRPRDEQYF. The CDR3, as DNA: TGTGCCAGCAGCCCCCGACCCCGGGACGAGCAGTACTTC.

The chain combines TRBV21-1 with TRBJ2-5; whether TRBD1, the table's D call, matches the DNA was not checked. TRBV21-1 is marked as a pseudogene. The CDR3 totals 13 residues. This CDR3 is CASTGDKLETQYF. The CDR3 nucleotides are TGTGCCAGCACCGGGGACAAGTTGGAGACCCAGTACTTC.

This sequence joins TRBV5-4 and TRBJ2-7; D is possibly TRBD2 (6 bases). Trimming pared 4 bases from V and 5 bases from J, leaving 13 bases between. The CDR3 spans 13 residues. Germline CDR1 SGHNT, CDR2 YYREEE (reference sequence). CDR3 residues: CASSGRDHNEQYF. CDR3 sequence (DNA): TGTGCCAGCAGCGGGCGGGATCACAACGAGCAGTACTTC.

This chain connects TRBV30 to TRBJ1-1; TRBD1 agrees at 8 bases. V lost 5 bases and J lost 5; bases outside the gene matches: 7. Germline V gene data show CDR1 as GTSNPN and CDR2 as SVGIG (reference sequence). This CDR3 spans 13 amino acids. CDR3 DNA sequence: TGTGCCTGGGCCGGACAGGGTAGGACTGAAGCTTTCTTT. Protein product: CAWAGQGRTEAFF.

V gene TRBV6-1 combines with J gene TRBJ2-7; possibly TRBD2 for D (6 bases). Per the germline V gene, CDR1 is MNHNS and CDR2 is SASEGT. The CDR3 consists of 12 residues. V was cut by 5 bases and J by 9 bases, with 14 bases left in between. Here the CDR3 reads CASSWGGDRQYF. In nucleotides, the CDR3 is TGTGCCAGCAGTTGGGGCGGGGATCGGCAGTACTTC.

The chain uses TRBV5-4 and TRBJ2-7; D remains unclear. The CDR3 runs 12 residues. Germline values: CDR1 SGHNT, CDR2 YYREEE (reference sequence). V lost 4 bases to trimming and J lost 5 bases, with 10 bases between them. CDR3 region: CASSLDTNEQYF. CDR3 bases: TGTGCCAGCAGCCTTGACACCAACGAGCAGTACTTC.

Concerning this clone itself: Different DNA sequences within this sample yield the same CDR3. The rearrangement links TRBV18 to TRBJ2-2; TRBD1 agrees at 7 bases. Trimming removed 5 bases from V and 0 bases from J; junction bases left unmatched: 0. From germline, CDR1 is KGHSH and CDR2 LQKENI. This CDR3 region has 14 residues. CDR3 amino acids: CASSDRANTGELFF. CDR3 coding DNA: TGTGCCAGCTCAGACAGGGCGAACACCGGGGAGCTGTTTTTT.

The chain uses TRBV15 and TRBJ1-5; TRBD1 agrees at 7 bases. Germline V lookup: CDR1 LNHNV, CDR2 YYDKDF (reference sequence). J gave up 0 bases and V 3 bases, and 5 bases lay outside the gene matches. The CDR3 has 16 residues. For the CDR3, the DNA is TGTGCCACCAGCAGTCCGGGACAGCATAGCAATCAGCCCCAGCATTTT. Its translation is CATSSPGQHSNQPQHF.

The chain links TRBV20-1 to TRBJ2-7; D perhaps matches TRBD2 (5 bases). There are 11 residues in the CDR3. Trimming cost V 6 bases and J 5 bases, with 11 bases left between them. CDR1 is DFQATT and CDR2 is SNEGSKA in the germline V gene (reference sequence). The CDR3 DNA follows: TGCAGTGCCACCCGGGGTGACGAGCAGTACTTC. Translation gives CSATRGDEQYF.

This rearrangement joins TRBV7-9 to TRBJ1-1, with D maybe TRBD1 (5 bases). The CDR3 is made up of 14 amino acids. V was trimmed by 0 bases and J by 1 base, leaving 6 bases between them. Germline V gene lookup returns CDR1 SEHNR and CDR2 FQNEAQ (reference sequence). CDR3 loop: CASSLAGANTEAFF. The CDR3 region has the DNA TGTGCCAGCAGCTTAGCAGGGGCGAACACTGAAGCTTTCTTT.